This T cell receptor beta chain was recorded in a study of blood T cell repertoires in COVID-19. Overall study: Acute-phase and convalescent COVID-19 samples originated in the United States, Italy and Spain.

Participants' own reports of clinical history determined their cohort assignment. V was trimmed by 5 bases and J by 9 bases, leaving 19 bases between them. The CDR3 runs to 15 residues. Germline loops: CDR1 SGHTA, CDR2 FQGNSA. Original processing notes: Reference gene primer amplification gave estimated nucleated cell counts. Profiled with immunoSEQ multiplex PCR; TCRdb holds only in-frame clones, not every one. The V and J calls and the clone size are those of that table, but D and trimming were determined from the DNA. The data contain some 340,000 clones, about four fifths of them singletons. This receptor was obtained from a woman between 50 and 59 years old who had recovered from COVID-19. The sequenced material came from PBMCs or T cells enriched from blood (not recorded which). The chain uses TRBV7-2 and TRBJ2-2, with D tentatively TRBD1 (5 bases). CDR3 nucleotides: TGTGCCAGCAGCGAAGTCTACAGGTTACACCGGGAGCTGTTTTTT. It is translated as CASSEVYRLHRELFF.